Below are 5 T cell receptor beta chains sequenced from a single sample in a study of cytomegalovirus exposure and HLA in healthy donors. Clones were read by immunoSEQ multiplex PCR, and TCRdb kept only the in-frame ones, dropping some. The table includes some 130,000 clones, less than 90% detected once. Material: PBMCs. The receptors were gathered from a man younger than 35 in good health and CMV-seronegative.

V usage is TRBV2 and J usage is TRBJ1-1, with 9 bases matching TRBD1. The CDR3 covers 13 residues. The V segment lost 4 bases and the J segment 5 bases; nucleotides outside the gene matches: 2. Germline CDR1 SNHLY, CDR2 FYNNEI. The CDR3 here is CASSAGQGTEAFF. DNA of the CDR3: TGTGCCAGCAGTGCCGGACAGGGGACTGAAGCTTTCTTT.

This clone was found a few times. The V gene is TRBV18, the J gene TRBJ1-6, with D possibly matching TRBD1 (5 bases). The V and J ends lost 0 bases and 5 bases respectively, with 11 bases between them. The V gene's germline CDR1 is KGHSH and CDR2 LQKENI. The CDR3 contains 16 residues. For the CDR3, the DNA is TGTGCCAGCTCACCACCGGGGCAGGTCAATAATTCACCCCTCCACTTT. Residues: CASSPPGQVNNSPLHF.

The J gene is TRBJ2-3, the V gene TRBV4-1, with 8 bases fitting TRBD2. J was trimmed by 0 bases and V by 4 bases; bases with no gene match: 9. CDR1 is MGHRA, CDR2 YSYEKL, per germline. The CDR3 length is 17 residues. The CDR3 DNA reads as TGCGCCAGCAGCCTATTAGGTAGCGGGGTTAGCACAGATACGCAGTATTTT. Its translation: CASSLLGSGVSTDTQYF.

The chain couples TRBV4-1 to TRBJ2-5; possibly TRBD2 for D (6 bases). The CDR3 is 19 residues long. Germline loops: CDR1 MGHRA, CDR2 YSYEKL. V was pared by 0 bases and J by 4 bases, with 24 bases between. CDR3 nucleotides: TGCGCCAGCAGCCAAGACTCGGTCGGAGGGTCCGTCGTTCGAGAGACCCAGTACTTC. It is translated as CASSQDSVGGSVVRETQYF.

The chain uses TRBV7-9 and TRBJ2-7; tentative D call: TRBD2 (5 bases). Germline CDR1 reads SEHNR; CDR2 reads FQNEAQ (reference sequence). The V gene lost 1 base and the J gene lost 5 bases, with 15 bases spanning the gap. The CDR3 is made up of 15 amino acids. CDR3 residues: CASSLERATLHEQYF. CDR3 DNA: TGTGCCAGCAGCTTAGAGAGGGCTACCCTCCACGAGCAGTACTTC.